This TCR beta chain was sequenced during a study of technical replicates of blood from four donors. This CDR3 region has 18 residues. V gave up 3 bases and J gave up 5 bases; unmatched junction bases: 11. CDR1 is LGHNA, CDR2 YSLEER, per germline. This clone came up once. The protocol was immunoSEQ multiplex PCR, while the TCRdb copy is restricted to in-frame clones and leaves out a portion. The repertoire holds some 68,000 clones, with approximately 92% as singletons. Sequencing was carried out using T cells isolated from PBMCs. This TCR was sampled from a human donor in good health. The genes are TRBV4-3 and TRBJ2-2, with 11 bases lining up with TRBD2. CDR3 sequence reads: CASSQDYLAGGRTGELFF. The CDR3 region has the DNA TGCGCCAGCAGCCAGGATTATTTAGCGGGAGGGCGAACCGGGGAGCTGTTTTTT.